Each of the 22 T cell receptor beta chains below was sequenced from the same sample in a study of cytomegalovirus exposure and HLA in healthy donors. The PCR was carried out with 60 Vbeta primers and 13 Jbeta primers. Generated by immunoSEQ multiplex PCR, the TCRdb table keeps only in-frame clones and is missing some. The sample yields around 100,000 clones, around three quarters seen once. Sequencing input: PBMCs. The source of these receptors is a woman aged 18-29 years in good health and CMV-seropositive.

The CDR3, as DNA: TGTGCCAGCAGTTTATTTCTTGGGTCAGGATCCGAGCAGTACTTC. Its protein is CASSLFLGSGSEQYF. The chain links TRBV27 to TRBJ2-7; no firm D call. The CDR3 spans 15 residues. Germline CDR1 MNHEY, CDR2 SMNVEV (reference sequence). Trimming removed 1 base at V and 6 bases at J, with 16 bases between.

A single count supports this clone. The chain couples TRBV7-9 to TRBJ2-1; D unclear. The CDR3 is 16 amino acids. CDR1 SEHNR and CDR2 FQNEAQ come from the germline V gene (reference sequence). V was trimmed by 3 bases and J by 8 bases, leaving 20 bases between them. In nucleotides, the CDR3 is TGTGCCAGCAGCTTTCTGGCAGGTAGGCCGATCGATGAGCAGTTCTTC. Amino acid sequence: CASSFLAGRPIDEQFF.

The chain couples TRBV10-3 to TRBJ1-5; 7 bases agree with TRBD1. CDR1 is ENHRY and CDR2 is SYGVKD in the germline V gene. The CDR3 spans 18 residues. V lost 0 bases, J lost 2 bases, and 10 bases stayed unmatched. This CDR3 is CAISESQGEKRRNQPQHF. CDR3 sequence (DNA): TGTGCCATCAGTGAGTCCCAGGGGGAGAAGAGACGCAATCAGCCCCAGCATTTT.

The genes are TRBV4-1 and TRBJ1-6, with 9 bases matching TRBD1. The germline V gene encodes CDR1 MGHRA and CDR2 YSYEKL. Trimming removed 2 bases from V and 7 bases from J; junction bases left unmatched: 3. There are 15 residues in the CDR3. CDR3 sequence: CASSQTGGVNSPLHF. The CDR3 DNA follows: TGCGCCAGCAGCCAAACAGGGGGCGTAAATTCACCCCTCCACTTT.

CDR3 nucleotide sequence: TGTGCTAGTGGTCCCTTCTTCGGGGGGACAGGGGTGAATGAGCAGTTCTTC. Protein: CASGPFFGGTGVNEQFF. The rearrangement uses TRBV12-5 and TRBJ2-1, with 10 bases matching TRBD1. The CDR3 runs to 17 residues. Germline V gives CDR1 LGHNT, CDR2 FRNRAP. J gave up 7 bases and V 5 bases, and 14 bases lay outside the gene matches.

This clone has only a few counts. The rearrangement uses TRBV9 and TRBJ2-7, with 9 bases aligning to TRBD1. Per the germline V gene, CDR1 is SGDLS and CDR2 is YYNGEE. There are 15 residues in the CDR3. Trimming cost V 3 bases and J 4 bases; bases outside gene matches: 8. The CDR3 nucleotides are TGTGCCAGCAGCGAGACAGGGGGAATATGGTACGAGCAGTACTTC. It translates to CASSETGGIWYEQYF. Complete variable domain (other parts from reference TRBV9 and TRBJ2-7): DSGVTQTPKHLITATGQRVTLRCSPRSGDLSVYWYQQSLDQGLQFLIQYYNGEERAKGNILERFSAQQFPDLHSELNLSSLELGDSALYFCASSETGGIWYEQYFGPGTRLTVT.

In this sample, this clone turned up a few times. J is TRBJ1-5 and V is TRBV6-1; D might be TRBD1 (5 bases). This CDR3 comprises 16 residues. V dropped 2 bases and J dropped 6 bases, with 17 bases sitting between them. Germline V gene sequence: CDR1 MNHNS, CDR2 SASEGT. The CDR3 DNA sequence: TGTGCCAGCAGTGAACGGGGGGTGGGGGGAGGTCAGCCCCAGCATTTT. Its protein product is CASSERGVGGGQPQHF.

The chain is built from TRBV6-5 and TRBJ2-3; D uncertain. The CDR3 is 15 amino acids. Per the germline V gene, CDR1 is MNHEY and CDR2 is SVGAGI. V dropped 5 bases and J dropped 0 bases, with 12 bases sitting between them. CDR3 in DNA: TGTGCCAGCAGTCCAAACCTACAGAGCACAGATACGCAGTATTTT. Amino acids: CASSPNLQSTDTQYF.

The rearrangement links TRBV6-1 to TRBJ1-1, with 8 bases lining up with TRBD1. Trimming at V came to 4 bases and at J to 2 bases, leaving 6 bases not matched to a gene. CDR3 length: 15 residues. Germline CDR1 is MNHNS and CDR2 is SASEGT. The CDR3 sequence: CASSGPTGVNTEAFF. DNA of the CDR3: TGTGCCAGCAGTGGTCCGACAGGGGTTAACACTGAAGCTTTCTTT.

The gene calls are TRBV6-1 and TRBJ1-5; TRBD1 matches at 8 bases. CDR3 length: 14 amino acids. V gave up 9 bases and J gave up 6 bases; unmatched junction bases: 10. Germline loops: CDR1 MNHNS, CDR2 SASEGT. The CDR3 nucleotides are TGTGCCAGTACCGACAGGGGCCCTTTTCAGCCCCAGCATTTT. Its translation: CASTDRGPFQPQHF.

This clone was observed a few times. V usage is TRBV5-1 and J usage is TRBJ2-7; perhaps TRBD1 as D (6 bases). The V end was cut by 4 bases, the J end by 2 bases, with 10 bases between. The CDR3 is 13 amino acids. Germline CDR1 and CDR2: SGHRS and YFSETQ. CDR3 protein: CASSPGTTYEQYF. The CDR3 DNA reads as TGCGCCAGCAGCCCCGGGACAACCTACGAGCAGTACTTC.

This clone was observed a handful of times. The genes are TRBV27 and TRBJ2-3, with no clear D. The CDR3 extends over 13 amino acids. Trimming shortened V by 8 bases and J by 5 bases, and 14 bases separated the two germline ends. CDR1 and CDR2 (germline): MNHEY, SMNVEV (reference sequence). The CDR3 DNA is TGTGCCAGCCACCCTTTTCCCGGAGATACGCAGTATTTT. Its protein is CASHPFPGDTQYF.

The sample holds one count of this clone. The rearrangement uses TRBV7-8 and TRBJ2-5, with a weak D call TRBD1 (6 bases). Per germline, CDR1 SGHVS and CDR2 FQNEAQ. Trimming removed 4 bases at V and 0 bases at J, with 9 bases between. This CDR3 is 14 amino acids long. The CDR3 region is CASSSGAYQETQYF. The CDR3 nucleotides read TGTGCCAGCAGCTCAGGGGCTTACCAAGAGACCCAGTACTTC.

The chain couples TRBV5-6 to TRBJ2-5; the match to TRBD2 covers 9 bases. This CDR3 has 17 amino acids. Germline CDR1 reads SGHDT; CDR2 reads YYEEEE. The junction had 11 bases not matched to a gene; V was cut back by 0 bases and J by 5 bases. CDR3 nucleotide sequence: TGTGCCAGCAGCTTGGCTCCTAGCGGGGCGGAGGGGGAGACCCAGTACTTC. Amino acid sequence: CASSLAPSGAEGETQYF.

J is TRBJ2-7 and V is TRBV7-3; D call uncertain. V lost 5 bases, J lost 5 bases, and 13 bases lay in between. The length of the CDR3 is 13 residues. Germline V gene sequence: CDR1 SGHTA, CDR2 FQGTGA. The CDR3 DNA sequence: TGTGCCAGCAGCCCTGATGGGCGCCACGAGCAGTACTTC. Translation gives CASSPDGRHEQYF. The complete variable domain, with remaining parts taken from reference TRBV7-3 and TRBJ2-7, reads GAGVSQTPSNKVTEKGKYVELRCDPISGHTALYWYRQSLGQGPEFLIYFQGTGAADDSGLPNDRFFAVRPEGSVSTLKIQRTERGDSAVYLCASSPDGRHEQYFGPGTRLTVT.

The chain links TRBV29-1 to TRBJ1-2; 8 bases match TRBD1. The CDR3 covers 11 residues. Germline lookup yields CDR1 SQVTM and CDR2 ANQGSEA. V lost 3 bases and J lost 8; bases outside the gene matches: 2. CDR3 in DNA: TGCAGCGTTGAGGACAGGGTCGGCTACACCTTC. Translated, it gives CSVEDRVGYTF.

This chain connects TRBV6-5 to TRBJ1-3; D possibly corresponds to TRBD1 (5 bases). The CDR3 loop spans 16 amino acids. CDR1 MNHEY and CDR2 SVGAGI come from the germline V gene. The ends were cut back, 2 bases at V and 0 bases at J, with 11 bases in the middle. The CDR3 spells CASSYTRQNSGNTIYF. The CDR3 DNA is TGTGCCAGCAGTTACACTCGACAGAACTCTGGAAACACCATATATTTT.

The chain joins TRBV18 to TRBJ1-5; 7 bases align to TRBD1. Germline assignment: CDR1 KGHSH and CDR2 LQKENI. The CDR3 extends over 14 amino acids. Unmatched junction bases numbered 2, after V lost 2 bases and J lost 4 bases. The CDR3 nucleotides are TGTGCCAGCTCACCAGGCAGGGGGAATCAGCCCCAGCATTTT. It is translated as CASSPGRGNQPQHF.

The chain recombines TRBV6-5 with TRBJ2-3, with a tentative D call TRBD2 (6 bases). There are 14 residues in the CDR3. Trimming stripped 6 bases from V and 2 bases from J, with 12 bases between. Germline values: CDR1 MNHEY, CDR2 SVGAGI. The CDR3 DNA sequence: TGTGCCAGCAGACCCGGGGGATACACAGATACGCAGTATTTT. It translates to CASRPGGYTDTQYF.

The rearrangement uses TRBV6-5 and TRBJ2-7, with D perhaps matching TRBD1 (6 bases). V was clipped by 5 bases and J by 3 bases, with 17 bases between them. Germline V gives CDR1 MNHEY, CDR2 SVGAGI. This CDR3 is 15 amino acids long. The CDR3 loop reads CASSNNRVSGYEQYF. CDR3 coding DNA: TGTGCCAGCAGTAACAACAGGGTATCGGGCTACGAGCAGTACTTC.

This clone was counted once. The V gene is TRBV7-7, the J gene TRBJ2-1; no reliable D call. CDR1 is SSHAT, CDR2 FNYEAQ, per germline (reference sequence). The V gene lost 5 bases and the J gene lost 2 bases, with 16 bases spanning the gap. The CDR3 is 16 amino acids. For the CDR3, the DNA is TGTGCCAGCAGCCTGAGGTTCCAAACCCCCTACAATGAGCAGTTCTTC. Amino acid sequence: CASSLRFQTPYNEQFF.

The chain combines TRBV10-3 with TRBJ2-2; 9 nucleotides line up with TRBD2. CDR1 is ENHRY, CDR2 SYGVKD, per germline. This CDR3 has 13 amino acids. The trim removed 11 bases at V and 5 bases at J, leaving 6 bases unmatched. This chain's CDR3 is CASLAGDTGELFF. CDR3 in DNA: TGTGCCTCCTTAGCGGGAGATACCGGGGAGCTGTTTTTT.